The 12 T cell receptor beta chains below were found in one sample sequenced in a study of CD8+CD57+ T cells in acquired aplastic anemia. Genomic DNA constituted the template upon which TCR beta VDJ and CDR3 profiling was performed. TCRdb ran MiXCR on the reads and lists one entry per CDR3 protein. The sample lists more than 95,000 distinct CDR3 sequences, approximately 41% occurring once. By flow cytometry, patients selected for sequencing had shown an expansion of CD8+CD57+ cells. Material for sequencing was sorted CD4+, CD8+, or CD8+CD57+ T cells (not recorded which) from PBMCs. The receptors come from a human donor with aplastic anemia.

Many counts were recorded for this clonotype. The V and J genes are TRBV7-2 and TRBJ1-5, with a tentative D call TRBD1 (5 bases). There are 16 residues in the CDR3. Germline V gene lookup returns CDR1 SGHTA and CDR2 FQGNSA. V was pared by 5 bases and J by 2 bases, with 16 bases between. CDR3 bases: TGTGCCAGCAGCCCCGGGAGCGGGGGTGGCAATCAGCCCCAGCATTTT. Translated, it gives CASSPGSGGGNQPQHF.

CDR3 coding DNA: TGTGCCAGTAGTATTCCGGGACGGATGAACAATGAGCAGTTCTTC. It is translated as CASSIPGRMNNEQFF. The rearrangement joins TRBV19 to TRBJ2-1; D tentatively reads TRBD1 or TRBD2 (5 bases each). Between the trimmed V and J ends, which lost 3 bases and 5 bases, there was a span of 14 bases. The length of the CDR3 is 15 residues. Germline values: CDR1 LNHDA, CDR2 SQIVND (reference sequence).

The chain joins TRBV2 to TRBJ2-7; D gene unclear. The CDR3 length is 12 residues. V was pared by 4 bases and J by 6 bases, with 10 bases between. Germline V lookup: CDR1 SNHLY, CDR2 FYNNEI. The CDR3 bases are TGTGCCAGCAGTGGGTCAGGCGGCGAGCAGTACTTC. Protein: CASSGSGGEQYF.

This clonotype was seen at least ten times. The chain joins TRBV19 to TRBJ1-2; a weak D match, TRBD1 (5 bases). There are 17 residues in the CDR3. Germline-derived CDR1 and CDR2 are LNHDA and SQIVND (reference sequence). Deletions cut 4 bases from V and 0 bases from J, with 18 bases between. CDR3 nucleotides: TGTGCCAGTAGTACTCGACAGCGAATAACAACTAACTATGGCTACACCTTC. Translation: CASSTRQRITTNYGYTF.

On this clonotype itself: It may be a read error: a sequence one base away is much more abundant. This CDR3 reads CASGPSQSYTEAFF. The CDR3 DNA reads TGTGCCAGCGGACCCTCCCAGAGTTACACTGAAGCTTTCTTT. The rearrangement uses TRBV12-3 or TRBV12-4 and TRBJ1-1; D ambiguous. Trimming shortened V by 8 bases and J by 3 bases, and 16 bases separated the two germline ends. The CDR3 is 14 residues long.

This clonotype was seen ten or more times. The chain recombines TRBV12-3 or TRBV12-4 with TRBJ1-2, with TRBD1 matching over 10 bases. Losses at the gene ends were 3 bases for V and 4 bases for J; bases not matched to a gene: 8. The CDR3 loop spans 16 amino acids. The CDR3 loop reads CASSFSDRGIGYGYTF. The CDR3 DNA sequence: TGTGCCAGCAGTTTTTCGGACAGGGGGATTGGCTATGGCTACACCTTC.

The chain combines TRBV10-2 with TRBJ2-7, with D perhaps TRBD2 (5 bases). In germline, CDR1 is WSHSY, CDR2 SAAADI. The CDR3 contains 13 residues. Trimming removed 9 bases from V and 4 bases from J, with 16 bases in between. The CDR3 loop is CASSTQRSYEQYF. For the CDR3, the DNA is TGCGCCAGTTCGACACAGCGGTCGTACGAGCAGTACTTC.

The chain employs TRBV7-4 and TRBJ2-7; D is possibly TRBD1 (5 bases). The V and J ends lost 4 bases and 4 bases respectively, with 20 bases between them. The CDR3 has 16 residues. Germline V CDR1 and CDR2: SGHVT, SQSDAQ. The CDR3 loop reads CASSSIIKDKPYEQYF. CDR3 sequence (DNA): TGTGCCAGCAGCTCCATTATAAAGGACAAACCATACGAGCAGTACTTC.

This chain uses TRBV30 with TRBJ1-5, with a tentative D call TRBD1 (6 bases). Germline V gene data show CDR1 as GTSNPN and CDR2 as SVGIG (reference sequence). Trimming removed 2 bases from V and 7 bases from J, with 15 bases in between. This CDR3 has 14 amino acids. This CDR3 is CAWSPTGSRQPQHF. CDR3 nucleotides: TGTGCCTGGAGTCCTACAGGGTCGCGACAGCCCCAGCATTTT.

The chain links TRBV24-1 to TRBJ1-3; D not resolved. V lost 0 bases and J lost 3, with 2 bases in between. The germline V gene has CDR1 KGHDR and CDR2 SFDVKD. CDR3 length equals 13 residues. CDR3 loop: CATSDLGGNTIYF. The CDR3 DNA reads TGTGCCACCAGTGATTTGGGTGGAAACACCATATATTTT.

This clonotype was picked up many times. CDR3 protein: CASIGTAIYEQYF. CDR3 nucleotide sequence: TGTGCCAGCATTGGGACAGCCATCTACGAGCAGTACTTC. The chain joins TRBV6-1 to TRBJ2-7; TRBD1 aligns across 7 bases. Germline V gene lookup returns CDR1 MNHNS and CDR2 SASEGT. V was clipped by 7 bases and J by 3 bases; unmatched bases: 6. The CDR3 is 13 residues long.

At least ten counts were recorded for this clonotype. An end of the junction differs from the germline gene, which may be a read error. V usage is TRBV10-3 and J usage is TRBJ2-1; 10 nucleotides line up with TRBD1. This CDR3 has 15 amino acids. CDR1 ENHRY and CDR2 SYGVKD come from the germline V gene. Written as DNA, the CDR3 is TGTGCCATCAGTGAAGACAGGGGGCCCTACAATGAGCAATTCTTC. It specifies CAISEDRGPYNEQFF.